This is a list of T cell receptor beta chains from one sample in a study of Graves' ophthalmopathy and Graves' hyperthyroidism. From the multiplex PCR reads, TCRdb called clonotypes with MiXCR, one entry per CDR3 protein. The profile shows more than 550,000 distinct CDR3 sequences, roughly 39% of them singletons. Sequenced: peripheral blood. The receptors originated from an adult man with Graves' ophthalmopathy. The CDR3 runs from the conserved cysteine through the conserved F or W. Each record gives: D gene, J gene, V gene, clone size, CDR3 protein, CDR3 DNA. A D gene is named only where the DNA matches it firmly. A clone size is listed for some rows: how often the clone was seen (once, few, many), or a class if it is expanded.

d_gene: TRBD2
j_gene: TRBJ2-5
v_gene: TRBV10-3
abundance: .
CDR3aa: CAISASGTQGETQYF
CDR3nt: TGTGCCATCAGTGCTAGCGGGACACAAGGGGAGACCCAGTACTTC

d_gene: .
j_gene: TRBJ2-5
v_gene: TRBV11-2
abundance: many
CDR3aa: CASSHRDSRGGETQYF
CDR3nt: TGTGCCAGCAGCCACCGGGACTCCCGGGGCGGAGAGACCCAGTACTTC

d_gene: .
j_gene: TRBJ2-5
v_gene: TRBV10-3
abundance: many
CDR3aa: CAIGRSQETQYF
CDR3nt: TGTGCCATCGGTAGATCACAAGAGACCCAGTACTTC

d_gene: .
j_gene: TRBJ1-3
v_gene: TRBV25-1
abundance: .
CDR3aa: CASSALAGVSGNTIYF
CDR3nt: TGTGCCAGCAGCGCCCTAGCGGGGGTCTCTGGAAACACCATATATTTT

d_gene: TRBD1
j_gene: TRBJ1-1
v_gene: TRBV5-1
abundance: many
CDR3aa: CASSTGQGRDWGSEAFF
CDR3nt: TGCGCCAGCAGCACAGGACAGGGTCGTGACTGGGGGTCTGAAGCTTTCTTT

d_gene: .
j_gene: TRBJ2-7
v_gene: TRBV5-1
abundance: .
CDR3aa: CASSLAPDSLYEQYF
CDR3nt: TGCGCCAGCAGCTTGGCACCGGACAGCCTCTACGAGCAGTACTTC

d_gene: TRBD2
j_gene: TRBJ2-1
v_gene: TRBV29-1
abundance: .
CDR3aa: CSVEFAGLAHNEQFF
CDR3nt: TGCAGCGTTGAATTTGCGGGACTAGCCCACAATGAGCAGTTCTTC

d_gene: .
j_gene: TRBJ1-5
v_gene: TRBV12-3/TRBV12-4
abundance: many
CDR3aa: CASSWDGGYQPQHF
CDR3nt: TGTGCCAGCAGTTGGGACGGCGGATATCAGCCCCAGCATTTT

d_gene: .
j_gene: TRBJ2-6
v_gene: TRBV12-3/TRBV12-4
abundance: .
CDR3aa: CASSFGRVSSGANVLTF
CDR3nt: TGTGCCAGCAGTTTCGGCAGGGTGAGCTCTGGGGCCAACGTCCTGACTTTC

d_gene: .
j_gene: TRBJ2-5
v_gene: TRBV20-1
abundance: .
CDR3aa: CSARDLGQGGETQYF
CDR3nt: TGCAGTGCTAGAGATTTGGGTCAGGGGGGAGAGACCCAGTACTTC

d_gene: .
j_gene: TRBJ2-6
v_gene: TRBV2
abundance: many
CDR3aa: CASSEEATGANVLTF
CDR3nt: TGTGCCAGCAGTGAAGAGGCAACTGGGGCCAACGTCCTGACTTTC

d_gene: TRBD1
j_gene: TRBJ2-7
v_gene: TRBV2
abundance: .
CDR3aa: CASRAGTGEPEQYF
CDR3nt: TGTGCCAGCAGGGCGGGGACAGGGGAACCCGAGCAGTACTTC

d_gene: .
j_gene: TRBJ1-2
v_gene: TRBV25-1
abundance: .
CDR3aa: CASSYSSGGSYGYIF
CDR3nt: TGTGCCAGCAGTTACTCTTCTGGGGGAAGCTATGGCTACATCTTC

d_gene: .
j_gene: TRBJ2-5
v_gene: TRBV6-6
abundance: .
CDR3aa: CASRVWGQPQYF
CDR3nt: TGTGCCAGCAGGGTCTGGGGTCAGCCCCAGTACTTC

d_gene: .
j_gene: TRBJ1-1
v_gene: TRBV29-1
abundance: .
CDR3aa: CSAEGLANTEAFF
CDR3nt: TGCAGCGCCGAAGGGCTAGCGAACACTGAAGCTTTCTTT

d_gene: .
j_gene: TRBJ2-7
v_gene: TRBV4-1
abundance: .
CDR3aa: CASSRGTAELGYEQYF
CDR3nt: TGCGCCAGCAGTCGGGGGACAGCCGAGCTGGGCTACGAGCAGTACTTC

d_gene: .
j_gene: TRBJ1-5
v_gene: TRBV20-1
abundance: many
CDR3aa: CSASDGVKQPQHF
CDR3nt: TGCAGTGCTAGCGACGGGGTGAAACAGCCCCAGCATTTT

d_gene: .
j_gene: TRBJ1-6
v_gene: TRBV7-9
abundance: many
CDR3aa: CASSLMGEGSPLHF
CDR3nt: TGTGCCAGCAGCTTAATGGGGGAAGGTTCACCCCTCCACTTT

d_gene: TRBD1
j_gene: TRBJ2-5
v_gene: TRBV11-3
abundance: many
CDR3aa: CASTGGGQETQYF
CDR3nt: TGTGCCAGCACAGGGGGCGGACAAGAGACCCAGTACTTC

d_gene: TRBD2
j_gene: TRBJ2-5
v_gene: TRBV12-3/TRBV12-4
abundance: .
CDR3aa: CASRLAGGPQETQYF
CDR3nt: TGTGCCAGCCGACTAGCGGGAGGGCCTCAAGAGACCCAGTACTTC

d_gene: .
j_gene: TRBJ1-1
v_gene: TRBV20-1
abundance: .
CDR3aa: CSARDAGDGAFF
CDR3nt: TGCAGTGCTAGAGATGCGGGGGACGGAGCTTTCTTT

d_gene: .
j_gene: TRBJ2-7
v_gene: TRBV15
abundance: few
CDR3aa: CATSRAGEQYF
CDR3nt: TGTGCCACCAGCAGAGCAGGCGAGCAGTACTTC

d_gene: .
j_gene: TRBJ1-3
v_gene: TRBV12-3/TRBV12-4
abundance: .
CDR3aa: CASRIQGRNTIYF
CDR3nt: TGTGCCAGCAGAATACAGGGTCGGAACACCATATATTTT